The rows below give T cell receptor beta chains drawn from one sample of a study of T cell responses to AZD1222 COVID-19 vaccine. Generated by immunoSEQ multiplex PCR, the TCRdb table keeps only in-frame clones and is missing some. The sample holds 68,000 or so clones; about nine tenths are singletons and the top ten take roughly 8%. Specimen: peripheral blood, collected on day 0 of AZD1222 vaccination. Receptors originate from an adult in good health. CDR3s include the opening cysteine and the closing phenylalanine or tryptophan. D genes are given only for firm matches. Clone size is shown for a subset of rows, as once, few, many or a class of expanded clone.

d_call,clone_size,j_call,v_call,cdr3_aa,cdr3_nt
-,-,TRBJ1-2,TRBV2,CASSPTVNYGYTF,TGTGCCAGCAGTCCCACAGTAAACTATGGCTACACCTTC
TRBD2,once,TRBJ2-7,TRBV3-1/TRBV3-2,CASSQGGLGWYEQYF,TGTGCCAGCAGCCAGGGGGGACTAGGCTGGTACGAGCAGTACTTC
TRBD2,-,TRBJ2-1,TRBV6-4,CASSALAGAYNEQFF,TGTGCCAGCAGTGCCCTAGCGGGAGCCTACAATGAGCAGTTCTTC
TRBD1,-,TRBJ1-5,TRBV10-3,CAISKTGKDQPQHF,TGTGCCATCAGTAAGACAGGGAAGGATCAGCCCCAGCATTTT
TRBD1,-,TRBJ2-7,TRBV19,CASSIQAGGRYEQYF,TGTGCCAGTAGTATTCAGGCAGGGGGTAGGTACGAGCAGTACTTC
-,-,TRBJ1-2,TRBV7-9,CASSLGGTATNYGYTF,TGTGCCAGCAGCTTAGGCGGGACCGCCACTAACTATGGCTACACCTTC
-,once,TRBJ2-1,TRBV7-2,CASSLVLVAANEQFF,TGTGCCAGCAGCTTAGTTCTGGTAGCAGCTAATGAGCAGTTCTTC
TRBD2,-,TRBJ2-1,TRBV6-1,CASSEGREGNEQFF,TGTGCCAGCAGTGAAGGGCGGGAGGGCAATGAGCAGTTCTTC
-,-,TRBJ1-1,TRBV3-1/TRBV3-2,CASSEGLTNTEAFF,TGTGCCAGCAGCGAGGGACTTACGAACACTGAAGCTTTCTTT
TRBD1,-,TRBJ1-2,TRBV14,CASSLPGQGPYGYTF,TGTGCCAGCAGCCTTCCGGGACAGGGCCCCTATGGCTACACCTTC
-,-,TRBJ1-1,TRBV18,CASSPSRARTEAFF,TGTGCCAGCTCACCCTCGAGGGCTCGAACTGAAGCTTTCTTT
-,few,TRBJ1-5,TRBV15,CATSRPGRASGNQPQHF,TGTGCCACCAGCAGGCCAGGACGGGCGAGCGGCAATCAGCCCCAGCATTTT
TRBD2,-,TRBJ2-7,TRBV7-9,CASSLSTSGSDEQYF,TGTGCCAGCAGCTTAAGTACTAGCGGGAGTGACGAGCAGTACTTC
-,-,TRBJ2-2,TRBV4-1,CASSQVRNTGELFF,TGCGCCAGCAGCCAAGTGAGGAACACCGGGGAGCTGTTTTTT
TRBD1,-,TRBJ1-2,TRBV3-1/TRBV3-2,CASSQVGQGAYGYTF,TGTGCCAGCAGCCAAGTTGGACAGGGGGCCTATGGCTACACCTTC
-,once,TRBJ2-7,TRBV5-1,CASSLVSLGRGSEQYF,TGCGCCAGCAGCTTGGTATCCCTCGGTCGGGGGAGCGAGCAGTACTTC
TRBD1,-,TRBJ1-1,TRBV2,CASSGQGNTEAFF,TGTGCCAGCAGTGGACAGGGGAACACTGAAGCTTTCTTT
-,-,TRBJ1-5,TRBV28,CASSSSGAYNQPQHF,TGTGCCAGCAGTTCTTCAGGGGCCTACAATCAGCCCCAGCATTTT
-,-,TRBJ2-7,TRBV19,CASSPGLAHEQYF,TGTGCCAGTAGTCCTGGTCTAGCGCACGAGCAGTACTTC
-,once,TRBJ2-3,TRBV7-9,CASRPAGDTQYF,TGTGCCAGCCGACCTGCGGGAGATACGCAGTATTTT
-,-,TRBJ1-2,TRBV4-1,CASSQQVAANYGYTF,TGCGCCAGCAGCCAACAGGTTGCGGCAAACTATGGCTACACCTTC
-,-,TRBJ2-1,TRBV28,CASSGVSVSSYNEQFF,TGTGCCAGCAGCGGAGTAAGCGTCAGCTCCTACAATGAGCAGTTCTTC
-,-,TRBJ2-6,TRBV5-1,CASRQSASGANVLTF,TGCGCCAGCAGACAATCGGCCTCTGGGGCCAACGTCCTGACTTTC
-,-,TRBJ1-1,TRBV29-1,CSVYGNREAFF,TGCAGCGTTTATGGGAACAGGGAAGCTTTCTTT
TRBD1,-,TRBJ2-6,TRBV4-2,CASSPGQAGANVLTF,TGTGCCAGCAGCCCGGGACAGGCTGGGGCCAACGTCCTGACTTTC